Sequencing of this TCR beta chain was carried out in a study of tumour-infiltrating T cells in Burkitt lymphoma. Overall study: Survival, overall and progression-free, tracked with productive clonality.

Sequencing was performed with immunoSEQ multiplex PCR; in TCRdb, only in-frame clones are kept and a portion is missing. Of roughly 5,400 clones listed, more than 7.5% are singletons. The sequenced sample was tumor tissue. The origin of this receptor is a human donor with diffuse large B-cell lymphoma.

The CDR3 reads CASSEGGGASDTQYF. The DNA for the CDR3 is TGTGCCAGCAGTGAGGGCGGGGGGGCCTCGGATACGCAGTATTTT. The chain employs TRBV6-4 and TRBJ2-3; TRBD2 agrees at 9 bases. V shed 3 bases and J 6 bases; nucleotides not matched to a gene: 7. The length of the CDR3 is 15 residues. In germline, CDR1 is MRHNA, CDR2 SNTAGT.